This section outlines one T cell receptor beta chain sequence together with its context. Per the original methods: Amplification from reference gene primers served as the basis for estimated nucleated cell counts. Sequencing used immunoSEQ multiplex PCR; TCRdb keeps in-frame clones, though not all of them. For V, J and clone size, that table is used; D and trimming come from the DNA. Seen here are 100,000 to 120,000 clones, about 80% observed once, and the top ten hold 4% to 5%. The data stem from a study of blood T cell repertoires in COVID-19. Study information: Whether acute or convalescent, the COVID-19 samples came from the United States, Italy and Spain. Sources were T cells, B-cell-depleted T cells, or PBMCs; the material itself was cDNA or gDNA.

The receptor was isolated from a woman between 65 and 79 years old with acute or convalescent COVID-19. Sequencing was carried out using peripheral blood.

In DNA form, the CDR3 reads TGTGCCAGTAGTACAACTCGGGAGGACCTCCACGAGCAGTACTTC. Protein sequence: CASSTTREDLHEQYF. The genes are TRBV19 and TRBJ2-7; 7 nucleotides match TRBD2. CDR3 size: 15 residues. CDR1 and CDR2 from the germline V gene are LNHDA and SQIVND (reference sequence). V lost 4 bases and J lost 5; bases outside the gene matches: 11.